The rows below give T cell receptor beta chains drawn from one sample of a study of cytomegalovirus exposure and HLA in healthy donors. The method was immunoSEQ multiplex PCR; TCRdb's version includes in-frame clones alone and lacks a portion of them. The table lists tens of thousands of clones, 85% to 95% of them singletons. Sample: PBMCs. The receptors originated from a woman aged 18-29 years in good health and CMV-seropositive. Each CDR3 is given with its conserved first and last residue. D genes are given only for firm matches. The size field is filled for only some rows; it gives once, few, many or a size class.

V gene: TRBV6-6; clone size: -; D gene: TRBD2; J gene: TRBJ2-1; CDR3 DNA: TGTGCCAGCAGTCATTCGCTAGCGGGACCCTACAATGAGCAGTTCTTC; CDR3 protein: CASSHSLAGPYNEQFF
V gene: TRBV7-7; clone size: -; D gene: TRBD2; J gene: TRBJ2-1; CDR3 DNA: TGTGCTAGCAGCTTAGCGGGAGGCGATGAGCAGTTCTTC; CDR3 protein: CASSLAGGDEQFF
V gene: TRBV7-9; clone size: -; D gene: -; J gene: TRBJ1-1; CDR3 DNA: TGTGCCAGCAGCACGTCGGTCTTACCAGGGAACACTGAAGCTTTCTTT; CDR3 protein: CASSTSVLPGNTEAFF
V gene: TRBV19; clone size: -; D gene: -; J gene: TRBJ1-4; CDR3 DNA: TGTGCCAGTGAAAGTCGGGATACATCGGGTGAAAAACTGTTTTTT; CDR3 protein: CASESRDTSGEKLFF
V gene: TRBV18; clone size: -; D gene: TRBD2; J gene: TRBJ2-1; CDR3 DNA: TGTGCCAGCTCACCAGGGACTAGCGGACCCGTACTTGAGCAGTTCTTC; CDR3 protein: CASSPGTSGPVLEQFF
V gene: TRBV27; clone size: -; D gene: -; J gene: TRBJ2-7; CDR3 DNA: TGTGCCAGCAGTTTATTCGACAGGAGAGTGTGGTACTTC; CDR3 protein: CASSLFDRRVWYF
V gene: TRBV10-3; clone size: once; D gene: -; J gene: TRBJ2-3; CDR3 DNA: TGTGCCATCAGTTCACTAGACGCGCAGTATTTT; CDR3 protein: CAISSLDAQYF
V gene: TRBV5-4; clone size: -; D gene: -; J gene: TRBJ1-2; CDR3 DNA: TGTGCCAGCAGCTTGGAGAGGGCTTTGGTCGGCTACACCTTC; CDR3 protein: CASSLERALVGYTF
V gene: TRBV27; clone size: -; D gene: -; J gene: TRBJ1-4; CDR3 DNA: TGTGCCAGCAGTCCCGCAACTAATGAAAAACTGTTTTTT; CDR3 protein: CASSPATNEKLFF
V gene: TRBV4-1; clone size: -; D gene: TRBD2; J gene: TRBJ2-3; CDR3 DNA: TGCGCCAGCAGCCGACGACTAGCGGACACAGATACGCAGTATTTT; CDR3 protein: CASSRRLADTDTQYF
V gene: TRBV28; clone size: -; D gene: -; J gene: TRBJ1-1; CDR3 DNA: TGTGCCAGCAACTCCCCGGGGACACTGAACACTGAAGCTTTCTTT; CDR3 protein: CASNSPGTLNTEAFF
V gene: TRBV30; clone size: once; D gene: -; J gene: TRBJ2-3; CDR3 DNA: TGTGCCTGGAACCAACGCGTGGATACGCAGTATTTT; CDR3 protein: CAWNQRVDTQYF
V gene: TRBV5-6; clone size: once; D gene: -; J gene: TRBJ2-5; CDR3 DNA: TGTGCCAGCAGCTCAGGGGATCAAGAGACCCAGTACTTC; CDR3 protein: CASSSGDQETQYF
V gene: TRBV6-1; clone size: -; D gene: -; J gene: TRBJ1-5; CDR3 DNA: TGTGCCAGCAGCGCCACGGGACTGGGCAATCAGCCCCAGCATTTT; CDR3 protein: CASSATGLGNQPQHF
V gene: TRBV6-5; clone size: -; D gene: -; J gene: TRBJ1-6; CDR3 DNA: TGTGCCAGCAGTTACTCCAGGGTTCTCTATAATTCACCCCTCCACTTT; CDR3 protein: CASSYSRVLYNSPLHF
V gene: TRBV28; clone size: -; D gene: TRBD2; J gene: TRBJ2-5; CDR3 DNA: TGTGCCAGCAGCGCCGGGACTAGCGGGGTCCCACGGGCCCAGTACTTC; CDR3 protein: CASSAGTSGVPRAQYF
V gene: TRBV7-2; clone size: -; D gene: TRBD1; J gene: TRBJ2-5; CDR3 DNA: TGTGCCAGCAGCTCCTTCGGACAGGGGCGTGGGGAGACCCAGTACTTC; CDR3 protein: CASSSFGQGRGETQYF
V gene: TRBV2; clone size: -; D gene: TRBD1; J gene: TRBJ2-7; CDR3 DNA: TGTGCCAGCAGGGGGACAGGGTTGAGAAACGAGCAGTACTTC; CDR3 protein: CASRGTGLRNEQYF
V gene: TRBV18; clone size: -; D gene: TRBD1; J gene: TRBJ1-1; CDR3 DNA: TGTGCCAGCTCACCGCGGACAGGTCGCACTGAAGCTTTCTTT; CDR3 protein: CASSPRTGRTEAFF
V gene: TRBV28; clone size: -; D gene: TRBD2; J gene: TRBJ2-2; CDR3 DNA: TGTGCCAGCAGTCCTATGCTAGCGGGAGTAAACACCGGGGAGCTGTTTTTT; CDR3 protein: CASSPMLAGVNTGELFF
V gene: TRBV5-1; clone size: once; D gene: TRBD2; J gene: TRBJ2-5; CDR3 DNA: TGCGCCAGCAGCTTGGGAGACGGCGGGAGGGAGACCCAGTACTTC; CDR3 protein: CASSLGDGGRETQYF
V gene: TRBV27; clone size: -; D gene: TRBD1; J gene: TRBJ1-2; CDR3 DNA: TGTGCCAGCAGTACGACAGGGGGCAGAGGTGGCTACACCTTC; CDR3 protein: CASSTTGGRGGYTF
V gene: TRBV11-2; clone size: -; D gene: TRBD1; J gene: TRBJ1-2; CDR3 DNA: TGTGCCAGCAGCCATATAAAACAGGGGATCTATGGCTACACCTTC; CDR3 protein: CASSHIKQGIYGYTF
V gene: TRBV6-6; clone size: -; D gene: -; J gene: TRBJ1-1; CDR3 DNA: TGTGCCAGCAGTCGACAGGCTATGAACACTGAAGCTTTCTTT; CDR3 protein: CASSRQAMNTEAFF
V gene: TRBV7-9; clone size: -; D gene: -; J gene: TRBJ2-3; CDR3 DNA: TGTGCCAGCAGCTCTAGCACAGATACGCAGTATTTT; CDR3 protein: CASSSSTDTQYF
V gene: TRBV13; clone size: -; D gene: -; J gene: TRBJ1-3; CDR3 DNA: TGTGCCAGCAGCTTAGGTATCGGGACTAGTTCTCACACCATATATTTT; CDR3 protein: CASSLGIGTSSHTIYF
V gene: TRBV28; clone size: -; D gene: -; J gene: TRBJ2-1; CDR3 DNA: TGTGCCAGCAGGTCACCCGGGACTTTTAATGAGCAGTTCTTC; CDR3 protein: CASRSPGTFNEQFF
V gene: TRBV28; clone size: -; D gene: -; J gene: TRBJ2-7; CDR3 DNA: TGTGCCAGCACCATCGGGCCCGTTTTGGACACCGAGCAGTACTTC; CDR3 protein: CASTIGPVLDTEQYF
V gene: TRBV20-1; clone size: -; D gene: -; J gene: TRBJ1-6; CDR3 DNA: TGCAGTGCTTGGGGGCCCCCACCCCTCCACTTT; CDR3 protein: CSAWGPPPLHF
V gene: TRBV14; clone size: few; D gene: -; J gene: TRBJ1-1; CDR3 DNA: TGTGCCAGCAGCCAAGCAGGAATGAACACTGAAGCTTTCTTT; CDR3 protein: CASSQAGMNTEAFF
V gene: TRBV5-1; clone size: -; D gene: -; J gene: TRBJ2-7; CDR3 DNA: TGCGCCAGCAGCTTTAATGCTGAAGCGGGCGAGCAGTACTTC; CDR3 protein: CASSFNAEAGEQYF
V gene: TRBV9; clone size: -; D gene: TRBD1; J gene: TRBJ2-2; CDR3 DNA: TGTGCCAGCAGCGCAAACAGGGGCAACACCGGGGAGCTGTTTTTT; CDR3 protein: CASSANRGNTGELFF
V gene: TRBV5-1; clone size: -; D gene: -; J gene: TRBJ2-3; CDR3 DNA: TGCGCCAGCAGCTTGGAGGCGGGCCCAGATACGCAGTATTTT; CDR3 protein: CASSLEAGPDTQYF
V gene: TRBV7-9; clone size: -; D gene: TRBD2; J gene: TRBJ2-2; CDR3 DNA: TGTGCCAGCAGGGTATCTAGCGGGGCGAACACCGGGGAGCTGTTTTTT; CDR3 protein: CASRVSSGANTGELFF
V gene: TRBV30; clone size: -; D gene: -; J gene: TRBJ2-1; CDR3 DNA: TGTGCCTGGAGTCCCTTCCGAGGGAGCTCCTACAATGAGCAGTTCTTC; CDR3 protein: CAWSPFRGSSYNEQFF
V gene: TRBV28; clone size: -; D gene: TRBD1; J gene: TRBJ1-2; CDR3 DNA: TGTGCCAGCAGTTTATGGGGACAGAGGGACTATGGCTACACCTTC; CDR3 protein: CASSLWGQRDYGYTF
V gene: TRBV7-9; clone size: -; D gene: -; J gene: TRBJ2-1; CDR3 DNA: TGTGCCAGCAGCTCAGGTAGACAGCTAACCTACAATGAGCAGTTCTTC; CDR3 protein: CASSSGRQLTYNEQFF
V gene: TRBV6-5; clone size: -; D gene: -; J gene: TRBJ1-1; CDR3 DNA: TGTGCCAGCAGTTCATCCCAGAACACTGAAGCTTTCTTT; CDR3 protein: CASSSSQNTEAFF
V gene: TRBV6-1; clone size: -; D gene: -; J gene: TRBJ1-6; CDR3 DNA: TGTGCCAGCAGAGCCTCAGGGCCTTTCCTCCACTTT; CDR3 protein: CASRASGPFLHF
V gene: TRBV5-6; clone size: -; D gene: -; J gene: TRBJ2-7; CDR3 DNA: TGTGCCAGCAGCTTGATCAACGACTACCCTTACGAGCAGTACTTC; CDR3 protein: CASSLINDYPYEQYF
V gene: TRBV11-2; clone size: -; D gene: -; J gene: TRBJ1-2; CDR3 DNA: TGTGCCAGCAGCCGAGTGGGCAGCTCCCTTAACTATGGCTACACCTTC; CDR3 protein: CASSRVGSSLNYGYTF
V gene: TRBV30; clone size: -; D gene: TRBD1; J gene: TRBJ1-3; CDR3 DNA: TGTGCCTCGAAGACAGGGGCTGGAAACACCATATATTTT; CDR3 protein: CASKTGAGNTIYF
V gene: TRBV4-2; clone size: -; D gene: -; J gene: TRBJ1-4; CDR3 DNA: TGTGCCAGCAGCCAGCGAGTTCAATCTTGGACTAATGAAAAACTGTTTTTT; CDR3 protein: CASSQRVQSWTNEKLFF
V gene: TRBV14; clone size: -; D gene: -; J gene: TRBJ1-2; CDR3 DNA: TGTGCCAGCAGCCAACTTACAGGGTCGAATGGCTACACCTTC; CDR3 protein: CASSQLTGSNGYTF